This T cell receptor beta chain emerged from a study of beta chain features in type 1 diabetes. Unmatched junction bases numbered 3, after V lost 5 bases and J lost 3 bases. CDR3 length: 13 amino acids. Germline V gene sequence: CDR1 GTSNPN, CDR2 SVGIG (reference sequence). This clone appeared a few times. The antigen remains unidentified. The study reverse transcribed the entire isolated RNA, so it sequenced expressed TCRB transcripts. Assay: immunoSEQ multiplex PCR; the TCRdb copy retains only in-frame clones and omits some. The repertoire holds some 200,000 clones, with roughly 16% as singletons. Whole-study results and caveats: Type 1 diabetes patients showed a moderate but significant shortening of TCRB CDR3s in all four CD4+ subsets.

Sequences were obtained from naive CD4+ T cells from blood. The rearrangement links TRBV30 to TRBJ2-1; 8 bases are a match to TRBD2. This TCR was sampled from a man aged 30 to 39 with type 1 diabetes. CDR3 DNA sequence: TGTGCCTGGGCCGGGACTAGCTACAATGAGCAGTTCTTC. Residues: CAWAGTSYNEQFF.